The rows below give T cell receptor beta chains drawn from one sample of a study of cytomegalovirus exposure and HLA in healthy donors. Clones were sequenced by immunoSEQ multiplex PCR, and TCRdb holds only the in-frame ones, with some missing. The sample table includes about 110,000 clones. Specimen: PBMCs. These receptors all stem from a man aged 30 to 39 in good health and CMV-seronegative. The CDR3 runs from the conserved cysteine through the conserved F or W. The D gene is left open where the match is weak.

>TRBJ2-3|TRBV5-6|TRBD1
CASSLRGTGFGDTQYF
TGTGCCAGCAGCTTGCGAGGGACAGGGTTTGGAGATACGCAGTATTTT
>TRBJ1-2|TRBV7-8|.
CASSLALTFRVDGYTF
TGTGCCAGCAGCTTAGCGCTTACATTCAGGGTAGATGGCTACACCTTC
>TRBJ2-2|TRBV11-2|TRBD2
CASSSAGGTGELFF
TGTGCCAGCAGCTCAGCGGGGGGTACCGGGGAGCTGTTTTTT
>TRBJ1-2|TRBV12-5|.
CASGFRLNYGYTF
TGTGCTAGTGGTTTTCGTCTAAACTATGGCTACACCTTC
>TRBJ1-2|TRBV19|.
CASSIMAGDGYTF
TGTGCCAGTAGTATAATGGCAGGGGATGGCTACACCTTC
>TRBJ1-2|TRBV29-1|.
CSGVQGDYGYTF
TGCAGCGGGGTACAGGGAGACTACGGCTACACCTTC
>TRBJ2-1|TRBV14|TRBD2
CASSRRAGVDYNEQFF
TGTGCCAGCAGCAGACGAGCGGGGGTCGACTACAATGAGCAGTTCTTC
>TRBJ2-1|TRBV6-5|.
CASTQDLGNEQFF
TGTGCCAGCACCCAGGACTTAGGGAATGAGCAGTTCTTC
>TRBJ1-6|TRBV6-6|TRBD1
CAISGQGASPLHF
TGTGCCATCTCGGGACAGGGGGCTTCACCCCTCCACTTT
>TRBJ2-3|TRBV6-5|TRBD2
CASSVAGEGTDTQYF
TGTGCCAGCAGCGTGGCGGGGGAGGGCACAGATACGCAGTATTTT
>TRBJ2-2|TRBV5-1|TRBD2
CASSFRGDGTGELFF
TGCGCCAGCAGCTTTCGGGGGGACGGGACCGGGGAGCTGTTTTTT
>TRBJ1-5|TRBV27|TRBD1
CASRGTGLNQPQHF
TGTGCCAGCAGGGGGACAGGCCTAAATCAGCCCCAGCATTTT
>TRBJ2-7|TRBV11-1|TRBD2
CASSLGLAGVYEQYF
TGTGCCAGCAGCCTGGGACTAGCGGGGGTCTACGAGCAGTACTTC
>TRBJ2-7|TRBV4-2|TRBD1
CASSLIFGTGEQYF
TGTGCCAGCAGCCTTATCTTTGGGACAGGTGAGCAGTACTTC
>TRBJ2-3|TRBV7-2|TRBD2
CASSPLAGGLSTDTQYF
TGTGCCAGCAGTCCCCTAGCGGGGGGCCTAAGCACAGATACGCAGTATTTT
>TRBJ2-1|TRBV7-6|TRBD2
CASSSGTSGDNEQFF
TGTGCCAGCAGTTCCGGGACTAGCGGTGACAATGAGCAGTTCTTC
>TRBJ2-7|TRBV5-1|.
CASREGISRAAGEQYF
TGCGCCAGCCGCGAAGGTATCTCGAGGGCGGCGGGGGAGCAGTACTTC
>TRBJ2-3|TRBV5-5|.
CASSLAGADTQYF
TGTGCCAGCAGCTTGGCTGGGGCCGATACGCAGTATTTT
>TRBJ1-1|TRBV7-9|TRBD1
CASSPRPDRANTEAFF
TGTGCCAGCAGCCCCAGACCCGACAGGGCCAACACTGAAGCTTTCTTT
>TRBJ1-1|TRBV7-2|TRBD1
CASSPNRQGILQAFF
TGTGCCAGCAGCCCAAATCGACAGGGGATTTTACAAGCTTTCTTT
>TRBJ2-7|TRBV5-1|.
CASSPTGSYEQYF
TGCGCCAGCAGCCCTACAGGGTCCTACGAGCAGTACTTC
>TRBJ2-2|TRBV7-9|TRBD2
CASSQTSGGANTGELFF
TGTGCCAGCAGCCAAACTAGCGGGGGGGCAAACACCGGGGAGCTGTTTTTT
>TRBJ2-1|TRBV10-3|TRBD1
CAISARVGQGHNEQFF
TGTGCCATCAGTGCACGGGTGGGACAGGGACACAATGAGCAGTTCTTC
>TRBJ1-6|TRBV11-2|.
CASEADRNSPLHF
TGTGCCAGCGAGGCCGACCGAAATTCACCCCTCCACTTT
>TRBJ2-3|TRBV2|TRBD2
CASSPGTNTDTQYF
TGTGCCAGCAGTCCCGGGACTAACACAGATACGCAGTATTTT
>TRBJ1-4|TRBV21-1|.
CASSTDRDPNEKLFF
TGTGCCAGCAGCACTGACAGGGATCCTAATGAAAAACTGTTTTTT